This TCR beta chain was recorded in a study of blood T cell repertoires in COVID-19. Study at large: COVID-19 samples from acute and convalescent phases originated in the United States, Italy and Spain. PBMCs, B-cell-depleted T cells, or T cells provided the cDNA or gDNA that made up the material.

The CDR3 totals 13 residues. Germline V lookup: CDR1 LGHDT, CDR2 YNNKEL (reference sequence). Trimming pared 4 bases from V and 2 bases from J, leaving 8 bases between. In the authors' workflow: For nucleated cells, counts were estimated from reference gene primer amplification. Sequenced by immunoSEQ multiplex PCR; TCRdb stores in-frame clones only, minus some. D and trimming come from the DNA, and the V and J calls and clone size come from that table. This sample yields roughly 260,000 clones, of which around 87% are seen a single time; about 2.5% belongs to the top ten. This chain connects TRBV3-1 (or the pseudogene TRBV3-2) to TRBJ2-5, with D possibly being TRBD2 (6 bases). The sequence came from a woman in her 50s with acute or convalescent COVID-19. The sequenced sample consisted of peripheral blood. CDR3 region: CASSLGGQETQYF. The CDR3 DNA sequence: TGTGCCAGCAGCCTTGGGGGGCAAGAGACCCAGTACTTC.